This T cell receptor (beta chain) was sequenced in a study of spatial heterogeneity in lung cancer. In the study overall: Alpha-chain detections were consistently fewer than beta-chain detections among the sequences.

Looked up from germline, CDR1 is SGHKS and CDR2 is YYEKEE (reference sequence). V was clipped by 4 bases and J by 6 bases; unmatched bases: 11. This CDR3 comprises 16 residues. Individual TCR cDNA molecules each bore their own unique molecular identifier. Via MiXCR, TCRdb re-called the 5' RACE reads, giving one row per CDR3 protein. Seen here are tens of thousands of distinct CDR3 sequences, less than 15% observed once, and the top ten hold under 7.5%. Study-wide findings and caveats: At resection, ubiquitous expanded tumor TCRs appeared in blood more than at follow-up.

Described time point: sample taken at primary tumor resection. Sequencing was performed on whole RNA extracted from tumor and nontumor lung tissue, or from frozen PBMC, and the material was left unsorted. For this clonotype: Antigen: not known.

The J gene is TRBJ1-1, the V gene TRBV5-5; TRBD1 matches at 11 bases. Here the sequenced sample was PBMCs, taken at surgery. This receptor was taken from a male donor with early-stage non-small cell lung cancer. The CDR3 sequence is CASSLGTGGYRAEAFF. CDR3 nucleotide sequence: TGTGCCAGCAGCCTTGGGACAGGGGGATATAGGGCTGAAGCTTTCTTT.